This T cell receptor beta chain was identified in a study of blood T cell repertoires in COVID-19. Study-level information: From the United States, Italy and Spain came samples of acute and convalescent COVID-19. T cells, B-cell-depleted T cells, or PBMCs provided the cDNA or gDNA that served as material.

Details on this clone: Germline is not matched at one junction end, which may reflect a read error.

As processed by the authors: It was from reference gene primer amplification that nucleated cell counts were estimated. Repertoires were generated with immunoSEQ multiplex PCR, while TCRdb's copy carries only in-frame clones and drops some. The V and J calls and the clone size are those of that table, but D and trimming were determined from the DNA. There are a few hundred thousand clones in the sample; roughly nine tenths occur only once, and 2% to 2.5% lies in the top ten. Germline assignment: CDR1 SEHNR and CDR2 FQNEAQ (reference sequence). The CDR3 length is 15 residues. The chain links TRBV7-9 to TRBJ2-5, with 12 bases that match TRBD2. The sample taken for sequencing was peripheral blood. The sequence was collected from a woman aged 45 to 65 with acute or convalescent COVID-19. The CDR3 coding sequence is TGTGCCAGCAGCCTAGCTAGCGGGGGGGCCAGGACCCAGTACTTC. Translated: CASSLASGGARTQYF.